The 32 T cell receptor beta chains presented below share a single source sample, sequenced in a study of cytomegalovirus exposure and HLA in healthy donors. PCR employed 60 Vbeta and 13 Jbeta primers. Sequencing was performed with immunoSEQ multiplex PCR; in TCRdb, only in-frame clones are kept and a portion is missing. The table has fewer than 250,000 clones, more than 85% seen once; the top ten hold around 1.5%. The sequencing sample was made of PBMCs. Receptors were obtained from a woman aged 18-35 years in good health and CMV-seronegative.

The genes are TRBV7-9 and TRBJ2-7, with D perhaps TRBD2 (6 bases). Trimming took off 6 bases at V and 0 bases at J, with 18 bases between the two ends. Germline assignment: CDR1 SEHNR and CDR2 FQNEAQ (reference sequence). The CDR3 extends over 16 amino acids. The CDR3 coding sequence is TGTGCCAGCAGTGGGGGACTTTCGTGGGGCTCCTACGAGCAGTACTTC. This gives the protein CASSGGLSWGSYEQYF. Full variable domain (remainder filled in from reference TRBV7-9 and TRBJ2-7): DTGVSQNPRHKITKRGQNVTFRCDPISEHNRLYWYRQTLGQGPEFLTYFQNEAQLEKSRLLSDRFSAERPKGSFSTLEIQRTEQGDSAMYLCASSGGLSWGSYEQYFGPGTRLTVT.

There are a few counts of this clone. The genes are TRBV6-1 and TRBJ2-7; tentatively, D is TRBD2 (6 bases). CDR3 length: 15 residues. The V gene lost 1 base and the J gene lost 0 bases, with 10 bases spanning the gap. From germline, CDR1 is MNHNS and CDR2 SASEGT. This CDR3 reads CASSEGAGSSYEQYF. The CDR3 DNA reads TGTGCCAGCAGTGAAGGGGCGGGGTCCTCCTACGAGCAGTACTTC.

V usage is TRBV19 and J usage is TRBJ1-1, with TRBD1 identical over 7 bases. V was pared by 4 bases and J by 0 bases, with 5 bases of the junction left unmatched. Germline CDR1 LNHDA, CDR2 SQIVND (reference sequence). This CDR3 has 15 residues. The CDR3 reads CASSTRQGVNTEAFF. The CDR3 coding sequence is TGTGCCAGTAGTACTCGACAGGGAGTGAACACTGAAGCTTTCTTT.

This clone has a single count. CDR3 protein: CASRREIFNSPLHF. In nucleotides, the CDR3 is TGTGCCAGCAGAAGGGAGATTTTTAATTCACCCCTCCACTTT. The chain uses TRBV6-1 and TRBJ1-6; D is unresolved. The CDR3 has 14 amino acids. CDR1 is MNHNS and CDR2 is SASEGT in the germline V gene. Trimming took off 6 bases at V and 6 bases at J, with 12 bases between the two ends.

CDR3 in amino acids: CASGGDTYNSPLHF. Here the CDR3 DNA reads TGTGCCAGCGGGGGGGACACCTATAATTCACCCCTCCACTTT. V and J are TRBV2 and TRBJ1-6, with D possibly being TRBD1 (6 bases). Germline CDR1 SNHLY, CDR2 FYNNEI. This CDR3 has 14 residues. The V gene lost 8 bases and the J gene lost 2 bases, with 10 bases spanning the gap.

V and J are TRBV30 and TRBJ2-1; a possible D gene is TRBD1 (5 bases). The CDR3 contains 13 residues. The V end lost 0 bases, the J end lost 5 bases, and 8 bases lay between the germline ends. Per germline, CDR1 GTSNPN and CDR2 SVGIG (reference sequence). CDR3 protein: CAWSVGAHNEQFF. The CDR3 nucleotides are TGTGCCTGGAGTGTAGGGGCTCACAATGAGCAGTTCTTC.

This chain joins TRBV30 and TRBJ2-3; no definite D call. In germline, CDR1 is GTSNPN, CDR2 SVGIG (reference sequence). This CDR3 has 15 amino acids. Trimming stripped 0 bases from V and 3 bases from J, with 13 bases between. The CDR3 loop reads CAWSVGSAGTDTQYF. In DNA form, the CDR3 reads TGTGCCTGGAGTGTAGGTTCCGCCGGGACAGATACGCAGTATTTT.

The chain joins TRBV27 to TRBJ2-2; TRBD1 agrees at 11 bases. Germline CDR1 is MNHEY and CDR2 is SMNVEV (reference sequence). This CDR3 region has 16 residues. The V gene end was trimmed by 7 bases and the J gene end by 3 bases; junction bases not matched to a gene: 7. The CDR3 coding sequence is TGTGCCAGCACCTCCCCGGGACAGGGGGACACCGGGGAGCTGTTTTTT. Its protein product is CASTSPGQGDTGELFF.

Of note for this clone: The same CDR3 is also encoded by other DNA sequences in this sample. The V call is TRBV5-4, the J call TRBJ2-3; no clear D gene. The CDR3 totals 17 residues. CDR1 and CDR2 (germline): SGHNT, YYREEE (reference sequence). The germline V and J ends were trimmed by 1 base and 0 bases, with 15 bases remaining between them. The CDR3, as DNA: TGTGCCAGCAGCTTGTTACCGACGGAGACGAGCACAGATACGCAGTATTTT. Its translation: CASSLLPTETSTDTQYF.

This clone was found a few times. The germline gene is not matched at one end of the junction; a read error may be the cause. The rearrangement joins TRBV7-9 to TRBJ2-7; possibly TRBD1 for D (6 bases). The germline gives CDR1 SEHNR, CDR2 FQNEAQ (reference sequence). This CDR3 has 18 residues. The CDR3 DNA follows: TGTTCCAGCAGATCGACCGCTGCCTTTAGGGACACCTCCTACGAGCAGTACTTC. Translating it yields CSSRSTAAFRDTSYEQYF.

This sequence joins TRBV7-9 and TRBJ2-2; no clear D. This CDR3 is built from 15 residues. Germline V gives CDR1 SEHNR, CDR2 FQNEAQ (reference sequence). With 4 bases removed from V and 0 bases from J, the gap between germline ends came to 9 bases. The chain's CDR3 is CASSSQAPNTGELFF. CDR3 DNA sequence: TGTGCCAGCAGCTCTCAGGCACCGAACACCGGGGAGCTGTTTTTT.

This chain joins TRBV21-1 and TRBJ2-1; TRBD2 is the table's D call, not checked against the DNA. TRBV21-1 constitutes a pseudogene. The CDR3 consists of 15 residues. The CDR3 coding sequence is TGTGCCAGCAACCGCGGGAGAAGGGAACTGAATGAGCAGTTCTTC. Protein: CASNRGRRELNEQFF.

The gene calls are TRBV4-1 and TRBJ2-4, with a weak D call TRBD1 (5 bases). The V and J ends lost 0 bases and 8 bases respectively, with 17 bases between them. The CDR3 is 16 amino acids. In germline, CDR1 is MGHRA, CDR2 YSYEKL. DNA for the CDR3: TGCGCCAGCAGCCAAGATTCCCTCCCAGGGTTCGACATTCAGTACTTC. Translation: CASSQDSLPGFDIQYF.

The rearrangement uses TRBV7-6 and TRBJ2-7, with 14 bases matching TRBD2. This CDR3 has 16 residues. Germline loops: CDR1 SGHVS, CDR2 FNYEAQ. J gave up 9 bases and V 2 bases, and 9 bases lay outside the gene matches. The CDR3 here is CASSLNHGTSGSWQYF. In DNA form, the CDR3 reads TGTGCCAGCAGCTTAAATCATGGGACTAGCGGGAGCTGGCAGTACTTC.

This rearrangement joins TRBV5-4 to TRBJ2-7, with 16 positions matching TRBD2. Germline V gene lookup returns CDR1 SGHNT and CDR2 YYREEE (reference sequence). Trimming took 4 bases from V and 4 from J; bases not matched to a gene: 2. The CDR3 has 15 residues. CDR3 bases: TGTGCCAGCAGCCGGGGACTAGCGGGAGGGTACGAGCAGTACTTC. This codes for CASSRGLAGGYEQYF.

The chain joins TRBV7-9 to TRBJ1-2; 7 bases match TRBD1. With 4 bases clipped from V and 2 bases from J, the junction kept 4 bases outside the gene matches. The CDR3 totals 14 residues. Germline values: CDR1 SEHNR, CDR2 FQNEAQ (reference sequence). The CDR3 sequence: CASSSDRVNYGYTF. Written as DNA, the CDR3 is TGTGCCAGCAGCTCTGACAGGGTGAACTATGGCTACACCTTC. The variable domain in full, with the rest retrieved from reference TRBV7-9 and TRBJ1-2, is DTGVSQNPRHKITKRGQNVTFRCDPISEHNRLYWYRQTLGQGPEFLTYFQNEAQLEKSRLLSDRFSAERPKGSFSTLEIQRTEQGDSAMYLCASSSDRVNYGYTFGSGTRLTVV.

This chain joins TRBV28 and TRBJ1-6, with D possibly matching TRBD1 (6 bases). Trimming took off 3 bases at V and 5 bases at J, with 14 bases between the two ends. Germline values: CDR1 MDHEN, CDR2 SYDVKM. This CDR3 region has 16 residues. The CDR3 is CASSLGAGVNNSPLHF. The CDR3 DNA sequence: TGTGCCAGCAGTTTGGGGGCAGGGGTTAATAATTCACCCCTCCACTTT.

The rearrangement links TRBV13 to TRBJ2-3; D may be TRBD2 (5 bases). Germline V gives CDR1 PRHDT, CDR2 FYEKMQ (reference sequence). The germline V and J ends were trimmed by 2 bases and 0 bases, with 6 bases remaining between them. The CDR3 extends over 14 amino acids. The CDR3, as DNA: TGTGCCAGCAGCTTAAGGACTAGCACAGATACGCAGTATTTT. As protein: CASSLRTSTDTQYF.

This chain joins TRBV6-5 and TRBJ2-1, with 11 bases matching TRBD1. V dropped 6 bases and J dropped 9; count of bases not matched to a gene: 13. The CDR3 covers 16 residues. CDR1 is MNHEY, CDR2 SVGAGI, per germline. CDR3: CASSYPGTGGGGEQFF. DNA of the CDR3: TGTGCCAGCAGCTACCCCGGGACAGGGGGGGGCGGTGAGCAGTTCTTC.

A remark on this clone: Other nucleotide sequences in the sample specify the same CDR3. The gene calls are TRBV5-1 and TRBJ2-1; D gene ambiguous. Trimming stripped 0 bases from V and 3 bases from J, with 7 bases between. Per the germline V gene, CDR1 is SGHRS and CDR2 is YFSETQ. The CDR3 loop spans 14 amino acids. The CDR3 region is CASSLGQLYNEQFF. CDR3 in DNA: TGCGCCAGCAGCTTGGGACAACTCTACAATGAGCAGTTCTTC.

The DNA of the CDR3 is TGTGCCAGCAGCTTAGGAGGATGGGACAGGTACTTCTTC. Translating gives CASSLGGWDRYFF. V usage is TRBV7-2 and J usage is TRBJ2-1; 8 nucleotides line up with TRBD1. J gave up 16 bases and V 1 base, and 9 bases lay outside the gene matches. CDR3 length: 13 residues. Per germline, CDR1 SGHTA and CDR2 FQGNSA.

The chain couples TRBV11-2 to TRBJ2-7; 11 nucleotides match TRBD2. The germline CDR1 and CDR2 sequences are SGHAT and FQNNGV. Trimming cost V 5 bases and J 3 bases; bases outside gene matches: 6. The CDR3 spans 15 residues. CDR3 amino acids: CASSHSGRGYYEQYF. CDR3 bases: TGTGCCAGCAGCCATAGCGGGAGGGGATACTACGAGCAGTACTTC.

This clone has a single count. The rearrangement uses TRBV2 and TRBJ1-3; D is possibly TRBD1 (6 bases). V gave up 4 bases and J gave up 0 bases, with 16 bases separating them. The CDR3 runs 17 residues. Germline values: CDR1 SNHLY, CDR2 FYNNEI. CDR3 sequence (DNA): TGTGCCAGCAGTGTGGAAGGACAGTACTTCTCTGGAAACACCATATATTTT. It codes for CASSVEGQYFSGNTIYF.

The chain carries TRBV19 and TRBJ2-5; 7 bases are a match to TRBD2. CDR3 size: 14 residues. The germline V gene has CDR1 LNHDA and CDR2 SQIVND (reference sequence). J gave up 5 bases and V 0 bases, and 3 bases lay outside the gene matches. Here the CDR3 DNA reads TGTGCCAGTAGTATAGAGGGTAGCGGGGAGACCCAGTACTTC. This codes for CASSIEGSGETQYF.

The chain employs TRBV7-2 and TRBJ2-6; 9 positions match TRBD2. CDR3 size: 19 residues. V lost 2 bases to trimming and J lost 0 bases; unmatched junction nucleotides: 8. Per the germline V gene, CDR1 is SGHTA and CDR2 is FQGNSA. The CDR3, as DNA: TGTGCCAGCAGCTTACGCCGAGCGGGGGGTCTCTCTGGGGCCAACGTCCTGACTTTC. Translation gives CASSLRRAGGLSGANVLTF.

The V call is TRBV19, the J call TRBJ1-2; maybe TRBD1 (6 bases). The CDR3 is 13 amino acids. Germline CDR1 and CDR2: LNHDA and SQIVND (reference sequence). V was shortened by 6 bases and J by 3 bases, with 11 bases between the two germline ends. The CDR3, as DNA: TGTGCCAGTAGGCAGGGGTCTGACTATGGCTACACCTTC. As protein: CASRQGSDYGYTF.

The V gene is TRBV18, the J gene TRBJ1-1; D perhaps matches TRBD1 (5 bases). The CDR3 length is 12 residues. The V and J ends lost 3 bases and 8 bases respectively, with 10 bases between them. Germline V CDR1 and CDR2: KGHSH, LQKENI. The CDR3 bases are TGTGCCAGCTCACCGGGGGGAGACGAAGCTTTCTTT. This codes for CASSPGGDEAFF.

This sequence joins TRBV5-1 and TRBJ1-2, with D possibly TRBD1 on 5 matching bases. V gave up 0 bases and J gave up 2 bases, with 8 bases separating them. Germline loops: CDR1 SGHRS, CDR2 YFSETQ. The CDR3 runs 14 residues. As DNA, the CDR3 is TGCGCCAGCAGCTTGGAGGGGCAAAACTATGGCTACACCTTC. Residues: CASSLEGQNYGYTF.

This chain links TRBV30 with TRBJ1-1; 10 bases agree with TRBD1. Germline V lookup: CDR1 GTSNPN, CDR2 SVGIG (reference sequence). The CDR3 spans 14 residues. Unmatched junction bases numbered 7, after V lost 5 bases and J lost 4 bases. Here the CDR3 reads CAWFRQGAGTEAFF. The DNA for the CDR3 is TGTGCCTGGTTCCGACAGGGGGCAGGCACTGAAGCTTTCTTT.

The chain couples TRBV7-9 to TRBJ2-5; D is perhaps TRBD2 (5 bases). There are 15 residues in the CDR3. V lost 0 bases and J 5 bases, leaving 13 bases between the germline ends. Germline V gene sequence: CDR1 SEHNR, CDR2 FQNEAQ (reference sequence). The CDR3 DNA reads as TGTGCCAGCAGCTTAGCGGGCGGGCTAGTTGAGACCCAGTACTTC. Its translation: CASSLAGGLVETQYF. The full variable domain, with the rest looked up from reference TRBV7-9 and TRBJ2-5, is DTGVSQNPRHKITKRGQNVTFRCDPISEHNRLYWYRQTLGQGPEFLTYFQNEAQLEKSRLLSDRFSAERPKGSFSTLEIQRTEQGDSAMYLCASSLAGGLVETQYFGPGTRLLVL.

The V and J genes are TRBV6-6 and TRBJ1-3; no definite D call. Per germline, CDR1 MNHNY and CDR2 SVGAGI (reference sequence). V shed 7 bases and J shed 0 bases, with 7 bases lying between them. CDR3 length: 13 residues. Here the CDR3 DNA reads TGTGCCAGCAACCCAGGCTCTGGAAACACCATATATTTT. Translated, it gives CASNPGSGNTIYF.

V gene TRBV1 combines with J gene TRBJ2-3; the table's D call TRBD2 went unverified against the DNA. TRBV1 corresponds to a pseudogene. The CDR3 runs 16 residues. Written as DNA, the CDR3 is TGCACCAGCAGCCCACAGCGGCCTACTAGCACAGATACGCAGTATTTT. Its protein product is CTSSPQRPTSTDTQYF.